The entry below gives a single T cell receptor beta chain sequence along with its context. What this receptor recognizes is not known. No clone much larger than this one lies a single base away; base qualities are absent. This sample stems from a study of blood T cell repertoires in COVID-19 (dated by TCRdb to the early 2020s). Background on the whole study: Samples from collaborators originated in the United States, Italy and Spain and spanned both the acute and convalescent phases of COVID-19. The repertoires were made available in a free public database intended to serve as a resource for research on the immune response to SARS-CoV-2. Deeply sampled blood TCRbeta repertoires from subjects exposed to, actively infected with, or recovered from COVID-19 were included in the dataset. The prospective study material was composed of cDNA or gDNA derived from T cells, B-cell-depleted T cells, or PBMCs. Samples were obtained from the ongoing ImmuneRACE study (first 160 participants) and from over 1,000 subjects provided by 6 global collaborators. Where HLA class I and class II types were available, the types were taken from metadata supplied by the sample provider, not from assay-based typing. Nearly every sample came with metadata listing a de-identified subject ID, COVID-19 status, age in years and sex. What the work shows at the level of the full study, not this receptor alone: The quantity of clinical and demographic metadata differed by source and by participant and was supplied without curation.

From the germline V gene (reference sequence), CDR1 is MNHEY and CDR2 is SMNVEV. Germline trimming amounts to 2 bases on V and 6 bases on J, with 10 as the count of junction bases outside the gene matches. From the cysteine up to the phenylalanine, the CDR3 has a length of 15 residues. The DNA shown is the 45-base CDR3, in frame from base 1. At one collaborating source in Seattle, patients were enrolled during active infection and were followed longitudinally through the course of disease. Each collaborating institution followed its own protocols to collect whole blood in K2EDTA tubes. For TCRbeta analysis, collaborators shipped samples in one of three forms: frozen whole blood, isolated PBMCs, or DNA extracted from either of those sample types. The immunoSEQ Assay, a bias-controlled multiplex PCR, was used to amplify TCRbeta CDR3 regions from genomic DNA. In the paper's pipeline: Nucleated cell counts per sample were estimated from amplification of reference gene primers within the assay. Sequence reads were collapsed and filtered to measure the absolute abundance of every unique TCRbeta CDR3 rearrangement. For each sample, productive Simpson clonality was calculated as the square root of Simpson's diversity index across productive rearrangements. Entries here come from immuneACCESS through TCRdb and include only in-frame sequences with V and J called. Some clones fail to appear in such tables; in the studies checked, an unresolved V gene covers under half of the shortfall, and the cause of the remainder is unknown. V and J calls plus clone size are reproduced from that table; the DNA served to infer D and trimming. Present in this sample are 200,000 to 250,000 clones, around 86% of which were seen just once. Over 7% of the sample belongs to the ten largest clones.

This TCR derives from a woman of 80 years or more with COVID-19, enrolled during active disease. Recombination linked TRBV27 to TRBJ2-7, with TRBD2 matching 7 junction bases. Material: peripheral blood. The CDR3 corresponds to CASSLKPSGTGEQYF. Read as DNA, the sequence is TGTGCCAGCAGTTTAAAACCTAGCGGTACGGGCGAGCAGTACTTC.